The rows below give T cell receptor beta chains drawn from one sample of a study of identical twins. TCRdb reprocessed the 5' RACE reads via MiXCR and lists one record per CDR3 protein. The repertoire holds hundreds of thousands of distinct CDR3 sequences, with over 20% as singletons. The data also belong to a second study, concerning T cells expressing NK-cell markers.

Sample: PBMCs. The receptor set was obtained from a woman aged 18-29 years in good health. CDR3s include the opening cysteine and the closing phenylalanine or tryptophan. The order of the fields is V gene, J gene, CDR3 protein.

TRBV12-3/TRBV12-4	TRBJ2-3	CASRILAVGGTDTQYF
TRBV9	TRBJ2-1	CASSVAGTSYNEQFF
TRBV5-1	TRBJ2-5	CASSFRDTSFKRRGTQYF
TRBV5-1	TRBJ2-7	CASASGYEQYF
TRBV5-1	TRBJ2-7	CASSCGDRSCSYEQYF
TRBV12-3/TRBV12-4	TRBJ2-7	CASSFPLGEEQYF
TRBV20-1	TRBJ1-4	CSARGTGYEKLFF
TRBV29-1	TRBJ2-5	CSVDGQWETQYF
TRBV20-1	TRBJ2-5	CSAPASGGALETQYF
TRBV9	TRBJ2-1	CASSAPQGSQHEQFF
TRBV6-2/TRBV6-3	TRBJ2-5	CASTPAGLETQYF
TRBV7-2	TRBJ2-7	CASSRAGVSGSYEQYF
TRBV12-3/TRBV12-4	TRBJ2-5	CASSLGASGTQETQYF
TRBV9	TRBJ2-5	CASSFSTGEETQYF
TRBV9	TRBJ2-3	CASSVSGHRTDTQYF
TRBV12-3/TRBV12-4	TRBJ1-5	CASTRGRDPNQPQHF
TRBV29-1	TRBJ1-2	CSASGTGVYGYTF
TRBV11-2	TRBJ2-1	CASSLEDSPHYNEQFF
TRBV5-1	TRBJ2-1	CASSLHGTSGSGNEQFF
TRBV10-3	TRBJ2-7	CAIRRDRADEQYF
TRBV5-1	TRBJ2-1	CASSIIAGGENEQFF
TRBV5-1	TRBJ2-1	CASSSDRFRPQFF
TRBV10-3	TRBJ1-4	CAISEGTGNEKLFF
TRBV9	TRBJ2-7	CASSTGSGYEQYF
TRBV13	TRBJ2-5	CASSSNLRVQETQYF
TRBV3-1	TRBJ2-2	CASSQEEGPTGELFF
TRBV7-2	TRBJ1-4	CASSRRQGGEKLFF
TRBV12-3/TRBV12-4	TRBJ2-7	CASTLGKGGLSGDEQYF
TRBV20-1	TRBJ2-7	CSAPGVGSYEQYF
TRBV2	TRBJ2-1	CASSEAPSGRAGYEQFF
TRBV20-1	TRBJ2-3	CSAALTGSTDTQYF
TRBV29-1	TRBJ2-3	CSVVERSTDTQYF
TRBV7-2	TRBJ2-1	CASSLEAGPHHEQFF
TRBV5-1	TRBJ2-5	CASGAGGVEETQYF
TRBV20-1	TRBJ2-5	CSARATGERKTQYF
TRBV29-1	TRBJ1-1	CSVAVGGSTEAFF
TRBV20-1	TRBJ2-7	CSASGGAYEQYF
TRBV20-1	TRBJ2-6	CSASGRDRGSGANVLTF
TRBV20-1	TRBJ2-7	CSARTDAPGDEQYF
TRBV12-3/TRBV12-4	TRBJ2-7	CASSLGDHSYEQYF
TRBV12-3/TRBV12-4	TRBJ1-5	CASSPQGAAGNQPQHF
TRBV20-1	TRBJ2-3	CSARVGDRDTDTQYF
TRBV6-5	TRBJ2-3	CASSYSAGDTQYF
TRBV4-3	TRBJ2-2	CASSRGTSGTGELFF
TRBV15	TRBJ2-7	CAISATRGNYEQYF
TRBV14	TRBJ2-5	CASSQERESDPYF
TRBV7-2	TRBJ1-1	CASNAQGGSRAFF
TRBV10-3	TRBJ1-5	CAISENKAGGNSNQPQHF
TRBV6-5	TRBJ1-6	CASSYRVFGSPLHF
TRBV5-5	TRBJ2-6	CASSLESGRGSGANVLTF
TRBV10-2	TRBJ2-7	CASRETGNYEQYF
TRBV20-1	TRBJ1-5	CSANSDRGDSNQPQHF
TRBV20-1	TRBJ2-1	CSALGGGNEQFF
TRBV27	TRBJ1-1	CASSSQGLHTEAFF
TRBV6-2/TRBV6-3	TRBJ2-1	CASSKRERNEQFF
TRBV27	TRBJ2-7	CASSQGQGPYEQYF
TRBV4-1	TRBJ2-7	CASSKQGGYEQYF
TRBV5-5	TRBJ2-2	CASSPGTSVTGELFF